A single sample is the source of the 24 T cell receptor beta chains below, sequenced in a study of control samples from healthy donors and cancer patients. TCRdb's table, derived via immunoSEQ multiplex PCR, lists solely in-frame clones and lacks some. The profile shows roughly 130,000 clones, about 88% of them singletons. Sequencing was carried out using blood. These receptors were collected from a man aged 50 to 59 in good health.

CDR3 protein: CANPMSLPRTGSFFSNQPQHF. The DNA of the CDR3 is TGCGCCAACCCGATGTCGCTCCCTCGGACAGGGTCGTTTTTTAGCAATCAGCCCCAGCATTTT. This rearrangement joins TRBV5-1 to TRBJ1-5; TRBD1 matches 8 bases. Germline V gene sequence: CDR1 SGHRS, CDR2 YFSETQ. The CDR3 length is 21 residues. V shed 9 bases and J 0 bases; nucleotides not matched to a gene: 26.

This chain links TRBV27 with TRBJ2-3, with D perhaps matching TRBD1 (5 bases). Deletions cut 6 bases from V and 0 bases from J, with 10 bases between. Per germline, CDR1 MNHEY and CDR2 SMNVEV (reference sequence). CDR3 length equals 14 residues. The CDR3: CASRPAGSTDTQYF. In DNA, the CDR3 is TGTGCCAGCAGACCCGCAGGGAGCACAGATACGCAGTATTTT.

This chain joins TRBV6-2 or TRBV6-3 and TRBJ2-2; 10 bases are a match to TRBD1. Germline CDR1 and CDR2: MNHEY and SVGEGT. With 2 bases clipped from V and 3 bases from J, the junction kept 6 bases outside the gene matches. The CDR3 has 17 residues. CDR3 region: CASSYPAGQGDTGELFF. In DNA, the CDR3 is TGTGCCAGCAGTTACCCCGCTGGACAGGGGGACACCGGGGAGCTGTTTTTT.

The V and J genes are TRBV19 and TRBJ2-4, with D tentatively TRBD2 (5 bases). Germline assignment: CDR1 LNHDA and CDR2 SQIVND (reference sequence). The CDR3 consists of 17 residues. The V end lost 0 bases, the J end lost 0 bases, and 12 bases lay between the germline ends. The CDR3 bases are TGTGCCAGTAGTATAGATATGGGGAGACTAGCCAAAAACATTCAGTACTTC. Its translation is CASSIDMGRLAKNIQYF.

This sequence joins TRBV7-2 and TRBJ1-2; D remains ambiguous. Trimming stripped 0 bases from V and 4 bases from J, with 12 bases between. The CDR3 sequence is 15 residues long. Germline loops: CDR1 SGHTA, CDR2 FQGNSA. CDR3 in amino acids: CASSLAATAGYGYTF. CDR3 sequence (DNA): TGTGCCAGCAGCTTAGCAGCGACCGCCGGCTATGGCTACACCTTC.

The chain recombines TRBV15 with TRBJ2-7; a weak D match, TRBD2 (6 bases). The CDR3 length is 14 residues. Germline V lookup: CDR1 LNHNV, CDR2 YYDKDF (reference sequence). Trimming shortened V by 0 bases and J by 2 bases, and 8 bases separated the two germline ends. This CDR3 is CATSRDSGAYEQYF. The CDR3, as DNA: TGTGCCACCAGCAGAGATTCGGGAGCCTACGAGCAGTACTTC.

The rearrangement uses TRBV11-2 and TRBJ2-7; 7 bases map to TRBD2. V lost 2 bases to trimming and J lost 3 bases; unmatched junction nucleotides: 10. The CDR3 covers 16 residues. Germline CDR1 SGHAT, CDR2 FQNNGV. In DNA form, the CDR3 reads TGTGCCAGCAGCTTATATTATGGGGAGGGGAGCTACGAGCAGTACTTC. It specifies CASSLYYGEGSYEQYF.

CDR3 loop: CASSPSYEQYF. CDR3 in DNA: TGTGCCAGCAGCCCATCCTACGAGCAGTACTTC. This chain uses TRBV7-2 with TRBJ2-7, with D unclear. Germline lookup yields CDR1 SGHTA and CDR2 FQGNSA. There are 11 residues in the CDR3. V lost 5 bases and J 1 base, leaving 3 bases between the germline ends.

The chain uses TRBV11-2 and TRBJ1-2, with D tentatively TRBD1 (6 bases). The CDR3 covers 15 residues. The V gene lost 4 bases and the J gene lost 4 bases, with 16 bases spanning the gap. The germline V gene has CDR1 SGHAT and CDR2 FQNNGV. The CDR3 is CASSSQGGAGYGYTF. DNA for the CDR3: TGTGCCAGCAGCTCCCAAGGGGGAGCGGGCTATGGCTACACCTTC. Looking up the rest from reference TRBV11-2 and TRBJ1-2 gives the full variable domain: EAGVAQSPRYKIIEKRQSVAFWCNPISGHATLYWYQQILGQGPKLLIQFQNNGVVDDSQLPKDRFSAERLKGVDSTLKIQPAKLEDSAVYLCASSSQGGAGYGYTFGSGTRLTVV.

The V and J genes are TRBV19 and TRBJ2-7, with unresolved D. CDR1 LNHDA and CDR2 SQIVND come from the germline V gene (reference sequence). The CDR3 sequence is 14 residues long. V gave up 3 bases and J gave up 5 bases, with 14 bases separating them. The CDR3, as DNA: TGTGCCAGTAGTATTGGGTTTAACCAGGACGAGCAGTACTTC. Encoded protein: CASSIGFNQDEQYF.

The genes are TRBV27 and TRBJ2-3; possibly TRBD1 for D (6 bases). The germline gives CDR1 MNHEY, CDR2 SMNVEV (reference sequence). Trimming removed 9 bases from V and 2 bases from J, with 15 bases in between. The CDR3 has 14 residues. The CDR3 bases are TGTGCCAGTAACAGGGTCCCAATCACAGATACGCAGTATTTT. This codes for CASNRVPITDTQYF.

This clone was counted a single time. This sequence joins TRBV28 and TRBJ2-3; D perhaps matches TRBD1 (5 bases). This CDR3 comprises 16 residues. Germline CDR1 MDHEN, CDR2 SYDVKM. The V end lost 5 bases, the J end lost 1 base, and 16 bases lay between the germline ends. The CDR3 bases are TGTGCCAGCAGTCCGATCTCAGGGTCCCGCACAGATACGCAGTATTTT. It yields the protein CASSPISGSRTDTQYF. The full variable domain, in which reference TRBV28 and TRBJ2-3 provide the parts outside the CDR3, is DVKVTQSSRYLVKRTGEKVFLECVQDMDHENMFWYRQDPGLGLRLIYFSYDVKMKEKGDIPEGYSVSREKKERFSLILESASTNQTSMYLCASSPISGSRTDTQYFGPGTRLTVL.

This clone was seen only once. This sequence joins TRBV6-1 and TRBJ2-5; D is perhaps TRBD1 (6 bases). The CDR3 consists of 18 residues. The V gene lost 0 bases and the J gene lost 5 bases, with 22 bases spanning the gap. In germline, CDR1 is MNHNS, CDR2 SASEGT. DNA for the CDR3: TGTGCCAGCAGTGAAGCGGTCCCCCAGGCAGGGGCTCAGGAGACCCAGTACTTC. Translating it yields CASSEAVPQAGAQETQYF.

The DNA of the CDR3 is TGTGCCAGCAGCCCCATGACAGGGATCTACAATGAGCAGTTCTTC. Its translation is CASSPMTGIYNEQFF. The genes are TRBV7-3 and TRBJ2-1, with 7 positions matching TRBD1. Germline V lookup: CDR1 SGHTA, CDR2 FQGTGA. Trimming cost V 5 bases and J 3 bases; bases outside gene matches: 7. The CDR3 has 15 amino acids.

V usage is TRBV5-5 and J usage is TRBJ2-1, with a possible D match to TRBD2 (6 bases). The CDR3 totals 15 residues. V lost 0 bases and J lost 2, with 9 bases in between. Germline V gene data show CDR1 as SGHKS and CDR2 as YYEKEE (reference sequence). The CDR3 loop is CASSLAGGAYNEQFF. The CDR3 DNA sequence: TGTGCCAGCAGCTTGGCCGGGGGTGCCTACAATGAGCAGTTCTTC. The complete variable domain, with remaining parts taken from reference TRBV5-5 and TRBJ2-1, reads DAGVTQSPTHLIKTRGQQVTLRCSPISGHKSVSWYQQVLGQGPQFIFQYYEKEERGRGNFPDRFSARQFPNYSSELNVNALLLGDSALYLCASSLAGGAYNEQFFGPGTRLTVL.

This rearrangement joins TRBV11-2 to TRBJ2-3, with a possible D match to TRBD1 (5 bases). The CDR3 loop spans 14 amino acids. Germline V gene data show CDR1 as SGHAT and CDR2 as FQNNGV. V was cut by 0 bases and J by 1 base, with 5 bases left in between. The CDR3 reads CASSLDRGTDTQYF. Written as DNA, the CDR3 is TGTGCCAGCAGCTTAGACAGGGGCACAGATACGCAGTATTTT. The variable domain in full, with the rest retrieved from reference TRBV11-2 and TRBJ2-3, is EAGVAQSPRYKIIEKRQSVAFWCNPISGHATLYWYQQILGQGPKLLIQFQNNGVVDDSQLPKDRFSAERLKGVDSTLKIQPAKLEDSAVYLCASSLDRGTDTQYFGPGTRLTVL.

In this sample, this clone turned up once. The chain couples TRBV19 to TRBJ2-3, with D maybe TRBD1 (5 bases). Germline loops: CDR1 LNHDA, CDR2 SQIVND (reference sequence). Trimming stripped 1 base from V and 5 bases from J, with 10 bases between. This CDR3 has 14 amino acids. The CDR3 coding sequence is TGTGCCAGTAGTATAGTTTTAAGGGGAGATACGCAGTATTTT. Its protein is CASSIVLRGDTQYF.

This chain connects TRBV7-8 to TRBJ2-4; D might be TRBD1 (5 bases). Germline assignment: CDR1 SGHVS and CDR2 FQNEAQ. CDR3 length: 16 residues. V lost 5 bases, J lost 2 bases, and 16 bases lay in between. The CDR3 region is CASSLTRQGTKNIQYF. The CDR3 DNA reads as TGTGCCAGCAGCCTAACACGGCAGGGAACCAAAAACATTCAGTACTTC.

The chain employs TRBV27 and TRBJ1-1; 7 positions match TRBD1. The junction had 7 bases not matched to a gene; V was cut back by 2 bases and J by 1 base. CDR3 length: 16 residues. Germline CDR1 MNHEY, CDR2 SMNVEV (reference sequence). The DNA of the CDR3 is TGTGCCAGCAGTTTAGCCAGGGGGATGAGGAACACTGAAGCTTTCTTT. It encodes CASSLARGMRNTEAFF.

J is TRBJ1-6 and V is TRBV27; a possible D gene is TRBD1 (5 bases). The CDR3 is 13 amino acids. The germline V gene encodes CDR1 MNHEY and CDR2 SMNVEV (reference sequence). V was shortened by 6 bases and J by 11 bases, with 14 bases between the two germline ends. The CDR3 sequence: CASSAGRIAPLHF. The CDR3 nucleotides read TGTGCCAGCAGCGCAGGGCGAATCGCACCCCTCCACTTT.

The genes are TRBV2 and TRBJ2-5, with a possible D match to TRBD1 (5 bases). The CDR3 spans 13 residues. V lost 3 bases and J lost 5, with 10 bases in between. CDR1 SNHLY and CDR2 FYNNEI come from the germline V gene. In DNA form, the CDR3 reads TGTGCCAGCAGTGACTCGAACAGGGAGACCCAGTACTTC. This codes for CASSDSNRETQYF.

The chain couples TRBV11-2 to TRBJ2-2; possibly TRBD1 for D (5 bases). This CDR3 has 15 amino acids. Germline CDR1 reads SGHAT; CDR2 reads FQNNGV. V was trimmed by 3 bases and J by 5 bases, leaving 13 bases between them. CDR3 amino acids: CASSFSGSFTGELFF. CDR3 nucleotide sequence: TGTGCCAGCAGCTTTTCAGGGTCCTTTACCGGGGAGCTGTTTTTT.

The chain couples TRBV24-1 to TRBJ2-3; the D gene is possibly TRBD1 (6 bases). Trimming pared 4 bases from V and 0 bases from J, leaving 22 bases between. The CDR3 sequence is 19 residues long. CDR1 is KGHDR, CDR2 SFDVKD, per germline. This chain's CDR3 is CATSDHSQGTGISTDTQYF. The CDR3 DNA reads TGTGCCACCAGTGACCATTCACAGGGTACGGGAATTAGCACAGATACGCAGTATTTT.

The chain carries TRBV5-1 and TRBJ1-1; weak D call: TRBD1 (6 bases). The germline gives CDR1 SGHRS, CDR2 YFSETQ. Trimming shortened V by 3 bases and J by 1 base, and 7 bases separated the two germline ends. This CDR3 region has 13 residues. CDR3 bases: TGCGCCAGCAGCTCGGGACAGAACACTGAAGCTTTCTTT. It encodes CASSSGQNTEAFF.